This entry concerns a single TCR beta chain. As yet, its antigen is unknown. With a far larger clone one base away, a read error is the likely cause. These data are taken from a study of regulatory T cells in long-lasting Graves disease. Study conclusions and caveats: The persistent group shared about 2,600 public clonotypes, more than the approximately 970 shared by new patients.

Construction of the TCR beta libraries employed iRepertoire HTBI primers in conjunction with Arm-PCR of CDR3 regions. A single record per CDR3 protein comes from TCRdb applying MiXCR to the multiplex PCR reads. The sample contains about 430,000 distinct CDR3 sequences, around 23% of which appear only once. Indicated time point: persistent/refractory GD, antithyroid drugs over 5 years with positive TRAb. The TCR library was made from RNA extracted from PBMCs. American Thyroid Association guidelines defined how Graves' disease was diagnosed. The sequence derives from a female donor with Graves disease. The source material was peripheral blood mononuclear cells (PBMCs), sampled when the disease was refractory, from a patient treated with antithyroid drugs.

In DNA, the CDR3 is TGTGCCAGCGGTCTTCCGGGAACAGAGACCCAGTACTTC. It specifies CASGLPGTETQYF. This chain links TRBV2 with TRBJ2-5, with TRBD2 as a possible D gene (5 bases). Trimming shortened V by 8 bases and J by 4 bases, and 14 bases separated the two germline ends. Germline V gives CDR1 SNHLY, CDR2 FYNNEI. This CDR3 region has 13 residues.